These 10 T cell receptor beta chains originate from one sample sequenced in a study of Graves' ophthalmopathy and Graves' hyperthyroidism. RNA transcripts served as template for amplifying TCR beta CDR3 sequences. An initial RT-PCR round employing HTBI primers preceded a second-round multiplex PCR. One entry per CDR3 protein, called by TCRdb with MiXCR from the multiplex PCR reads. The sample has over a million distinct CDR3 sequences, approximately 35% seen once; the top ten hold around 10%. The sample consisted of peripheral blood or thyroid tissue (not recorded which). These receptors were collected from an adult man with Graves' hyperthyroidism.

This clonotype has at least ten counts. This chain uses TRBV6-5 with TRBJ1-2; maybe TRBD1 (5 bases). V was shortened by 5 bases and J by 3 bases, with 10 bases between the two germline ends. The CDR3 covers 13 residues. Germline V gene data show CDR1 as MNHEY and CDR2 as SVGAGI. CDR3: CASSLTADYGYTF. Written as DNA, the CDR3 is TGTGCCAGCAGTCTGACAGCAGACTATGGCTACACCTTC.

This clonotype was counted many times. V is TRBV6-5 and J is TRBJ1-4, with D perhaps matching TRBD1 (5 bases). This CDR3 region has 14 residues. Germline V gene sequence: CDR1 MNHEY, CDR2 SVGAGI. Trimming removed 5 bases from V and 7 bases from J, with 14 bases in between. The CDR3 loop reads CASSEPGGGEKLFF. The CDR3 coding sequence is TGTGCCAGCAGTGAGCCCGGGGGGGGTGAAAAACTGTTTTTT.

V and J are TRBV20-1 and TRBJ2-5, with 7 bases matching TRBD2. After removal of 3 bases from V and 5 bases from J, the junction contained 3 bases not matched to a gene. The CDR3 has 12 residues. CDR1 and CDR2 (germline): DFQATT, SNEGSKA (reference sequence). CDR3 in DNA: TGCAGTGCTAGCGGGGGGTGGGAGACCCAGTACTTC. Protein sequence: CSASGGWETQYF.

This clonotype appeared many times. The J gene is TRBJ1-1, the V gene TRBV20-1, with D hard to call. V was cut by 0 bases and J by 6 bases, with 11 bases left in between. The CDR3 loop spans 13 amino acids. Germline CDR1 is DFQATT and CDR2 is SNEGSKA (reference sequence). CDR3 sequence (DNA): TGCAGTGCTAGAGATGGCGGACGGCCTGAAGCTTTCTTT. Translating it yields CSARDGGRPEAFF.

This chain uses TRBV29-1 with TRBJ2-5, with 9 bases that match TRBD1. Germline V gene sequence: CDR1 SQVTM, CDR2 ANQGSEA. CDR3 length: 14 residues. Germline trimming cut 6 bases from V and 1 base from J; bases unmatched to any gene: 6. The CDR3 reads CSVSTGGTQETQYF. The CDR3 DNA sequence: TGCAGCGTCTCGACAGGGGGAACCCAAGAGACCCAGTACTTC. The full variable domain, with the rest looked up from reference TRBV29-1 and TRBJ2-5, is SAVISQKPSRDICQRGTSLTIQCQVDSQVTMMFWYRQQPGQSLTLIATANQGSEATYESGFVIDKFPISRPNLTFSTLTVSNMSPEDSSIYLCSVSTGGTQETQYFGPGTRLLVL.

The rearrangement links TRBV11-2 to TRBJ1-2; D gene unclear. This CDR3 region has 11 residues. CDR1 SGHAT and CDR2 FQNNGV come from the germline V gene. With 5 bases removed from V and 7 bases from J, the gap between germline ends came to 8 bases. The CDR3 sequence: CASSDPRGYTF. CDR3 coding DNA: TGTGCCAGCAGCGACCCCCGTGGCTACACCTTC.

This clonotype showed up just a few times. The chain carries TRBV11-2 and TRBJ2-7; 7 nucleotides match TRBD2. The CDR3 covers 17 residues. Looked up from germline, CDR1 is SGHAT and CDR2 is FQNNGV. V trimming: 0 bases; J trimming: 3 bases; junction bases outside the gene matches: 11. CDR3 protein: CASSLDLGGGRNYEQYF. CDR3 DNA: TGTGCCAGCAGCTTAGATCTCGGGGGAGGGAGGAACTACGAGCAGTACTTC.

The chain carries TRBV25-1 and TRBJ2-5; possible D gene TRBD2, 5 bases. The CDR3 has 15 amino acids. Germline CDR1 and CDR2: MGHDK and SYGVNS. V was clipped by 6 bases and J by 3 bases, with 17 bases between them. The CDR3 spells CASSLTAVGEETQYF. For the CDR3, the DNA is TGTGCCAGCAGCTTAACCGCGGTCGGGGAAGAGACCCAGTACTTC.

The V gene is TRBV6-5, the J gene TRBJ1-1; D perhaps matches TRBD1 (6 bases). The V and J ends lost 8 bases and 7 bases respectively, with 20 bases between them. Germline CDR1 reads MNHEY; CDR2 reads SVGAGI. The CDR3 runs to 14 residues. Here the CDR3 reads CASQLQGGDDEAFF. CDR3 bases: TGTGCCAGCCAGCTACAGGGTGGGGATGATGAAGCTTTCTTT.

Many counts were recorded for this clonotype. V is TRBV10-3 and J is TRBJ2-2; TRBD1 is a possible D gene (6 bases). The CDR3 covers 13 residues. With 6 bases removed from V and 5 bases from J, the gap between germline ends came to 10 bases. Germline V gives CDR1 ENHRY, CDR2 SYGVKD. The CDR3 nucleotides read TGTGCCATCAGCGCCCAGGGGACCGGGGAGCTGTTTTTT. Its translation is CAISAQGTGELFF.